This is a list of T cell receptor beta chains from one sample in a study of cytomegalovirus exposure and HLA in healthy donors. Produced via immunoSEQ multiplex PCR; TCRdb's table is partial and in-frame only. Among 150,000 to 200,000 clones listed, about 88% were seen once. Sequencing was done on a sample of PBMCs. All receptors derive from a young woman in good health and CMV-seronegative. Each CDR3 is given with its conserved first and last residue. The order of the fields is J gene, D gene, clone size, V gene, CDR3 length, CDR3 DNA, CDR3 protein. The D gene is left open where the match is weak. Expanded clones are given a class, and other clones once, few, many or no size at all.

j_call: TRBJ1-4; d_call: TRBD1; clone_size: NA; v_call: TRBV2; cdr3_length: 14; cdr3_nt: TGTGCCAGCAGAAGGGGGCCCTCCGGGGAAAAACTGTTTTTT; cdr3_aa: CASRRGPSGEKLFF
j_call: TRBJ1-1; d_call: NA; clone_size: NA; v_call: TRBV28; cdr3_length: 13; cdr3_nt: TGTGCCAGCAGTCTACGACAGGCTAGTGAAGCTTTCTTT; cdr3_aa: CASSLRQASEAFF
j_call: TRBJ2-3; d_call: NA; clone_size: NA; v_call: TRBV9; cdr3_length: 19; cdr3_nt: TGTGCCAGCAGCGGGGGACAGGGAGAGCGGGAGGGCCCGACAGATACGCAGTATTTT; cdr3_aa: CASSGGQGEREGPTDTQYF
j_call: TRBJ2-3; d_call: NA; clone_size: once; v_call: TRBV5-4; cdr3_length: 13; cdr3_nt: TGTGCCAGCAGCTTGACTGGTTCTGATACGCAGTATTTT; cdr3_aa: CASSLTGSDTQYF
j_call: TRBJ2-5; d_call: TRBD1; clone_size: NA; v_call: TRBV13; cdr3_length: 14; cdr3_nt: TGTGCCAGCAGCACTGGGACAGGTCAAGAGACCCAGTACTTC; cdr3_aa: CASSTGTGQETQYF
j_call: TRBJ2-5; d_call: TRBD2; clone_size: NA; v_call: TRBV18; cdr3_length: 15; cdr3_nt: TGTGCCAGCTCACTAACAGCGGGAGGCCAGGAGACCCAGTACTTC; cdr3_aa: CASSLTAGGQETQYF
j_call: TRBJ1-1; d_call: NA; clone_size: NA; v_call: TRBV10-3; cdr3_length: 16; cdr3_nt: TGTGCCATCAGTGAGTCATTGCAGGGATTGAACACTGAAGCTTTCTTT; cdr3_aa: CAISESLQGLNTEAFF
j_call: TRBJ1-4; d_call: NA; clone_size: NA; v_call: TRBV6-5; cdr3_length: 15; cdr3_nt: TGTGCCAGCAGTTACGGGAGCGGGGCTAATGAAAAACTGTTTTTT; cdr3_aa: CASSYGSGANEKLFF
j_call: TRBJ2-3; d_call: NA; clone_size: NA; v_call: TRBV10-1; cdr3_length: 13; cdr3_nt: TGCGCCAGCAGTGATGGGCCCACAGATACGCAGTATTTT; cdr3_aa: CASSDGPTDTQYF
j_call: TRBJ2-7; d_call: TRBD2; clone_size: NA; v_call: TRBV7-9; cdr3_length: 16; cdr3_nt: TGTGCCAGCAGCCCCACTAGCGGGAGGGGGGTGGACGAGCAGTACTTC; cdr3_aa: CASSPTSGRGVDEQYF
j_call: TRBJ1-3; d_call: TRBD1; clone_size: NA; v_call: TRBV7-9; cdr3_length: 16; cdr3_nt: TGTGCCAGCAGCTTTTCCTCCGGGACAGCAGGAAACACCATATATTTT; cdr3_aa: CASSFSSGTAGNTIYF
j_call: TRBJ2-5; d_call: NA; clone_size: NA; v_call: TRBV18; cdr3_length: 15; cdr3_nt: TGTGCCAGCTCTCCCGGGACACAGTCTCAAGAGACCCAGTACTTC; cdr3_aa: CASSPGTQSQETQYF
j_call: TRBJ2-1; d_call: TRBD2; clone_size: NA; v_call: TRBV19; cdr3_length: 14; cdr3_nt: TGTGCCAGTAGTATCCCGACTAGCCCAGCCGAGCAGTTCTTC; cdr3_aa: CASSIPTSPAEQFF
j_call: TRBJ2-1; d_call: TRBD2; clone_size: few; v_call: TRBV7-3; cdr3_length: 15; cdr3_nt: TGTGCCAGCAGCTTTAGCGGGAGGTCCTACAATGAGCAGTTCTTC; cdr3_aa: CASSFSGRSYNEQFF
j_call: TRBJ1-2; d_call: TRBD1; clone_size: NA; v_call: TRBV2; cdr3_length: 14; cdr3_nt: TGTGCCAGCAGTGAGTTCGGACAGGGCTATGGCTACACCTTC; cdr3_aa: CASSEFGQGYGYTF
j_call: TRBJ1-5; d_call: NA; clone_size: NA; v_call: TRBV30; cdr3_length: 13; cdr3_nt: TGTGCCTGGAGTGTACTTAATGATCAGCCCCAGCATTTT; cdr3_aa: CAWSVLNDQPQHF
j_call: TRBJ2-7; d_call: NA; clone_size: NA; v_call: TRBV5-6; cdr3_length: 14; cdr3_nt: TGTGCCAGCAGCTTGGAGGGGCGAGATAACGAGCAGTACTTC; cdr3_aa: CASSLEGRDNEQYF